Below, 9 T cell receptor beta chains from the same sample are listed, as sequenced in a study of blood T cells in healthy people across ages. Using a J-beta primer mix together with a sample-barcoded 5' primer, a second PCR was run for roughly 7 to 12 cycles. TCRdb redid the calling of the 5' RACE reads with MiXCR, one entry per CDR3 protein. Of roughly 700,000 distinct CDR3 sequences listed, 49% are singletons. Sequenced material: blood. The receptors derive from a woman aged 55-69 years in good health.

Many counts were recorded for this clonotype. The rearrangement joins TRBV18 to TRBJ2-1, with 8 bases lining up with TRBD2. After removal of 0 bases from V and 8 bases from J, the junction contained 0 bases not matched to a gene. CDR1 and CDR2 from the germline V gene are KGHSH and LQKENI. CDR3 length: 13 amino acids. As DNA, the CDR3 is TGTGCCAGCTCACCACCCGGGGGGGATGAGCAGTTCTTC. This sequence encodes CASSPPGGDEQFF.

This clonotype has just a few counts. The rearrangement links TRBV20-1 to TRBJ2-3, with D unclear. Trimming shortened V by 5 bases and J by 2 bases, and 11 bases separated the two germline ends. Germline V gives CDR1 DFQATT, CDR2 SNEGSKA (reference sequence). The CDR3 is 13 amino acids. CDR3 bases: TGCAGTGCTGAGAGGCCAGCCACAGATACGCAGTATTTT. It translates to CSAERPATDTQYF.

The chain is built from TRBV20-1 and TRBJ2-1; D unclear. CDR3 length: 14 amino acids. Deletions cut 6 bases from V and 0 bases from J, with 12 bases between. CDR1 and CDR2 (germline): DFQATT, SNEGSKA (reference sequence). CDR3 DNA: TGCAGTGCAGTTCCCCCTCACTCCTACAATGAGCAGTTCTTC. The encoded protein is CSAVPPHSYNEQFF.

This clonotype was seen more than once but under ten times. V and J are TRBV9 and TRBJ2-3; 7 bases line up with TRBD2. Germline V gene lookup returns CDR1 SGDLS and CDR2 YYNGEE. With V trimmed by 0 bases and J by 3 bases, 13 bases remained unmatched. The CDR3 has 18 amino acids. In DNA, the CDR3 is TGTGCCAGCAGCGTAGGCCCCTCCGGGGCGGGAGCAACAGATACGCAGTATTTT. Translated: CASSVGPSGAGATDTQYF.

V is TRBV27 and J is TRBJ1-1, with D tentatively TRBD1 (5 bases). V was cut by 2 bases and J by 1 base, with 14 bases left in between. The CDR3 consists of 16 residues. The V gene's germline CDR1 is MNHEY and CDR2 SMNVEV (reference sequence). Written as DNA, the CDR3 is TGTGCCAGCAGTTTAGGCCAGACTAGGGGGAACACTGAAGCTTTCTTT. It specifies CASSLGQTRGNTEAFF.

V gene TRBV5-5 combines with J gene TRBJ2-7; 11 nucleotides line up with TRBD1. V gave up 3 bases and J gave up 0 bases; unmatched junction bases: 14. Germline V gene lookup returns CDR1 SGHKS and CDR2 YYEKEE (reference sequence). CDR3 length: 19 amino acids. CDR3 protein: CASSSILGQGARGSYEQYF. The CDR3, as DNA: TGTGCCAGCAGCTCCATCTTAGGACAGGGGGCGCGGGGCTCCTACGAGCAGTACTTC.

J is TRBJ1-2 and V is TRBV7-2; 8 positions match TRBD1. The V gene end was trimmed by 5 bases and the J gene end by 3 bases; junction bases not matched to a gene: 8. The CDR3 length is 15 residues. CDR1 SGHTA and CDR2 FQGNSA come from the germline V gene. CDR3 amino acids: CASSPRTGWDYGYTF. The CDR3 coding sequence is TGTGCCAGCAGCCCAAGGACAGGGTGGGACTATGGCTACACCTTC.

This sequence joins TRBV20-1 and TRBJ1-2; weak D call: TRBD1 (6 bases). Trimming stripped 3 bases from V and 4 bases from J, with 18 bases between. The length of the CDR3 is 15 residues. Germline loops: CDR1 DFQATT, CDR2 SNEGSKA (reference sequence). Here the CDR3 reads CSARTYPGQIYGYTF. Written as DNA, the CDR3 is TGCAGTGCTAGGACTTATCCTGGACAGATCTATGGCTACACCTTC.

The J gene is TRBJ2-5, the V gene TRBV6-6; D call uncertain. Germline V lookup: CDR1 MNHNY, CDR2 SVGAGI (reference sequence). This CDR3 contains 16 residues. The V end lost 0 bases, the J end lost 1 base, and 12 bases lay between the germline ends. CDR3 in amino acids: CASSYSRTLGQETQYF. DNA for the CDR3: TGTGCCAGCAGTTACTCGAGGACCTTGGGCCAAGAGACCCAGTACTTC.